This TCR beta chain is drawn from a study of CXCR3-negative and CXCR3-positive naive CD8 T cells. Study-wide points: When CXCR3-positive naive cells were set against CXCR3-negative naive cells, the former had more hydrophobic TRB CDR3s. No difference in surface CD5 was seen between naive subsets, and TCR strength was inferred from TRB CDR3 properties. In cryopreserved cells, CXCR3 expression partially decreased, and fresh PBMCs were used in most assays.

Comments on this clonotype: The antigen is unknown.

The CDR3 is 19 residues long. In germline, CDR1 is MGHDK, CDR2 SYGVNS. UMI-tagged TRB cDNA libraries were built via 5' RACE. Using the 5' RACE reads, TCRdb records one entry per CDR3 protein without DNA. This repertoire includes 84,000 or so distinct CDR3 sequences. The J gene is TRBJ2-1, the V gene TRBV25-1; the TCRdb call, TRBD1, lacks DNA for checking. The clonotype comes from a human donor in good health. Some clones in this sample may be carry-over from other donors' samples. The sequencing input was naive CXCR3+ CD8+ T cells from blood. The subset here: CD45RO-CCR7+CD27+CD95- naive CD8+ T cells expressing CXCR3 (TNR3+). CDR3 in amino acids: CASSSFDLPGPGGYNEQFF.